Sequencing of this TCR beta chain was carried out in a study of T cell clonality in common variable immunodeficiency. Equal genomic DNA amounts from CVID and control samples were sequenced. Assay used: immunoSEQ multiplex PCR; TCRdb lists only in-frame clones, some missing. The sample holds 20,000 or so clones, and no clone turns up only once. This clone showed up many times. Its cognate antigen is unknown. The read halts 3 residues ahead of the CDR3 end, with the missing end drawn from the germline J gene. From germline, CDR1 is KGHSH and CDR2 LQKENI. The V end lost 6 bases, the J end lost 6 bases, and 18 bases lay between the germline ends. CDR3 length: 15 residues. Study results and caveats: Fewer deletions and N-nucleotide insertions were reportedly seen in common variable immunodeficiency TCR beta sequences. TCRbeta clonality was increased in CVID versus healthy controls. What drives increased CVID clonality needs T cell subpopulation sequencing.

The J gene is TRBJ1-5, the V gene TRBV18, with D possibly TRBD1 on 5 matching bases. The sample comprised peripheral blood mononuclear cells. The receptor was isolated from a human donor with common variable immunodeficiency. The CDR3 reads CASSTTGGGSQPQHF. The DNA read from the CDR3 is TGTGCCAGCTCGACCACCGGGGGGGGAAGTCAGCCC. The variable domain in full, with the rest retrieved from reference TRBV18 and TRBJ1-5, is NAGVMQNPRHLVRRRGQEARLRCSPMKGHSHVYWYRQLPEEGLKFMVYLQKENIIDESGMPKERFSAEFPKEGPSILRIQQVVRGDSAAYFCASSTTGGGSQPQHFGDGTRLSIL.